This TCR beta chain derives from a study of T cell responses to AZD1222 COVID-19 vaccine. Points from the study as a whole: Seropositive status at baseline applied to only 6 or 7 AZD1222 recipients.

As for this clone: Its antigen is undetermined.

Generated by immunoSEQ multiplex PCR, the TCRdb table keeps only in-frame clones and is missing some. The repertoire holds 110,000 to 150,000 clones, with around 90% as singletons. Germline values: CDR1 SGHDN, CDR2 FVKESK. The CDR3 totals 15 residues. Losses at the gene ends were 1 base for V and 5 bases for J; bases not matched to a gene: 4. This sequence was found in an adult in good health. This chain links TRBV14 with TRBJ2-1, with 8 bases lining up with TRBD2. The sample was peripheral blood, taken on day 0 of AZD1222 vaccination. This CDR3 reads CASSQALAANNEQFF. The CDR3 nucleotides are TGTGCCAGCAGCCAAGCACTAGCGGCTAACAATGAGCAGTTCTTC. Variable domain in full (rest from reference TRBV14 and TRBJ2-1): EAGVTQFPSHSVIEKGQTVTLRCDPISGHDNLYWYRRVMGKEIKFLLHFVKESKQDESGMPNNRFLAERTGGTYSTLKVQPAELEDSGVYFCASSQALAANNEQFFGPGTRLTVL.